One and the same sample provided the 13 T cell receptor beta chains below, sequenced in a study of blood T cell repertoires in COVID-19. Sequencing was performed with immunoSEQ multiplex PCR; in TCRdb, only in-frame clones are kept and a portion is missing. The sample consists of about 320,000 clones, approximately 90% of them appearing once. Sequenced material: PBMCs or T cells enriched from blood (not recorded which). These TCRs come from a woman aged 30 to 39 who had recovered from COVID-19.

The genes are TRBV4-3 and TRBJ1-2; D remains unclear. From germline, CDR1 is LGHNA and CDR2 YSLEER. Trimming left V 0 bases short and J 8 bases short, with 10 bases between. The length of the CDR3 is 13 residues. CDR3 in DNA: TGCGCCAGCAGCCAAGATTCCGGCGGGGGCTACACCTTC. It translates to CASSQDSGGGYTF.

V gene TRBV30 combines with J gene TRBJ1-1; D is perhaps TRBD1 (6 bases). CDR3 length equals 14 residues. CDR1 GTSNPN and CDR2 SVGIG come from the germline V gene (reference sequence). V lost 4 bases and J lost 4, with 16 bases in between. This chain's CDR3 is CAWIKRDISTEAFF. CDR3 nucleotide sequence: TGTGCCTGGATCAAGAGGGACATTAGCACTGAAGCTTTCTTT.

The rearrangement uses TRBV6-5 and TRBJ2-2; a possible D gene is TRBD1 (5 bases). The CDR3 covers 14 residues. The germline V gene encodes CDR1 MNHEY and CDR2 SVGAGI. The V and J ends lost 6 bases and 2 bases respectively, with 10 bases between them. The CDR3 sequence: CASRMTVNTGELFF. DNA of the CDR3: TGTGCCAGCAGAATGACAGTCAACACCGGGGAGCTGTTTTTT.

CDR3 DNA: TGCGCCAGCAGTGGGACAGGGGGGAACTATGGCTACACCTTC. Translation gives CASSGTGGNYGYTF. The gene calls are TRBV10-2 and TRBJ1-2, with 10 bases matching TRBD1. V trimming: 4 bases; J trimming: 2 bases; junction bases outside the gene matches: 1. The length of the CDR3 is 14 residues. Germline V CDR1 and CDR2: WSHSY, SAAADI.

The chain recombines TRBV15 with TRBJ1-4; D not certain. Germline CDR1 LNHNV, CDR2 YYDKDF (reference sequence). This CDR3 spans 15 amino acids. Trimming removed 0 bases at V and 8 bases at J, with 13 bases between. The CDR3 DNA reads as TGTGCCACCAGCAGAGATCGTATCGGGTGGGAAAAACTGTTTTTT. This sequence encodes CATSRDRIGWEKLFF.

The V gene is TRBV12-3 or TRBV12-4, the J gene TRBJ1-3; possible D gene TRBD1, 5 bases. The V gene lost 6 bases and the J gene lost 5 bases, with 11 bases spanning the gap. This CDR3 contains 13 residues. CDR3 in amino acids: CASSPSGRNTIYF. The DNA of the CDR3 is TGTGCCAGCAGCCCCTCAGGGAGAAACACCATATATTTT.

This clone was found once. The chain is built from TRBV6-5 and TRBJ2-7, with 12 bases lining up with TRBD2. CDR1 is MNHEY, CDR2 SVGAGI, per germline. The V segment lost 0 bases and the J segment 4 bases; nucleotides outside the gene matches: 1. The CDR3 is 15 residues long. CDR3 amino acids: CASSYSTSGGYEQYF. The CDR3 region has the DNA TGTGCCAGCAGTTACTCGACTAGCGGGGGTTACGAGCAGTACTTC.

The genes are TRBV18 and TRBJ2-7; weak D call: TRBD1 (6 bases). CDR3 length: 15 residues. V was trimmed by 4 bases and J by 5 bases, leaving 18 bases between them. Germline V gene lookup returns CDR1 KGHSH and CDR2 LQKENI. The CDR3 reads CASSLKGVAKNEQYF. The CDR3 nucleotides read TGTGCCAGCTCACTAAAGGGGGTAGCAAAGAACGAGCAGTACTTC.

This clone was recorded only once. This same CDR3 is encoded by further DNA sequences in the sample. V is TRBV4-1 and J is TRBJ1-5, with a possible D match to TRBD1 (5 bases). The germline V and J ends were trimmed by 0 bases and 4 bases, with 7 bases remaining between them. From germline, CDR1 is MGHRA and CDR2 YSYEKL. CDR3 size: 14 residues. Written as DNA, the CDR3 is TGCGCCAGCAGCCAAGACAGGGCGAATCAGCCCCAGCATTTT. Protein: CASSQDRANQPQHF.

This sequence joins TRBV12-5 and TRBJ1-1; a weak D match, TRBD1 (6 bases). Germline lookup yields CDR1 LGHNT and CDR2 FRNRAP. This CDR3 spans 15 amino acids. V was cut by 3 bases and J by 3 bases, with 14 bases left in between. This chain's CDR3 is CASGFLDRPYTEAFF. DNA of the CDR3: TGTGCTAGTGGTTTTCTAGACAGGCCCTACACTGAAGCTTTCTTT.

The CDR3 DNA reads as TGTGCCAGCTCACCAGTCGGTGGGACAGGAGGATCCGGGGGAAACACCATATATTTT. This sequence encodes CASSPVGGTGGSGGNTIYF. The rearrangement uses TRBV18 and TRBJ1-3, with 8 bases aligning to TRBD1. The CDR3 has 19 residues. V trimming: 2 bases; J trimming: 4 bases; junction bases outside the gene matches: 16. Germline CDR1 reads KGHSH; CDR2 reads LQKENI.

This chain's CDR3 is CASSQTGDEQYF. The CDR3, as DNA: TGTGCCAGCAGCCAGACAGGGGACGAGCAGTACTTC. The chain couples TRBV27 to TRBJ2-7, with TRBD1 matching 8 bases. In germline, CDR1 is MNHEY, CDR2 SMNVEV (reference sequence). The CDR3 has 12 amino acids. J gave up 5 bases and V 6 bases, and 3 bases lay outside the gene matches.

This chain joins TRBV5-4 and TRBJ1-2, with TRBD1 matching 10 bases. V dropped 3 bases and J dropped 7; count of bases not matched to a gene: 12. The length of the CDR3 is 16 residues. Germline V gene sequence: CDR1 SGHNT, CDR2 YYREEE (reference sequence). DNA of the CDR3: TGTGCCAGCAGCTGGGTTTGGGGACAGGGGCCTTCTGGCTACACCTTC. Translation: CASSWVWGQGPSGYTF.